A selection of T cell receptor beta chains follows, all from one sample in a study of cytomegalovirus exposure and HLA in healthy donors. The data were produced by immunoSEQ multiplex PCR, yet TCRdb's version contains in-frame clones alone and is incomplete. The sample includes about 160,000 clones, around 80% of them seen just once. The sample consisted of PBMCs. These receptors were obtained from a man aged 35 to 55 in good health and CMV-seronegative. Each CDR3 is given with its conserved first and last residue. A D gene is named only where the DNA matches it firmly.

CDR3nt: TGTGCCAGCAGGGGTCGACAGGTCATTGGGGAGCTGTTTTTT
CDR3aa: CASRGRQVIGELFF
d_gene: -
len: 14
j_gene: TRBJ2-2
v_gene: TRBV6-1

CDR3nt: TGTGCCAGCAGTCGGACAGGGGTCAATGAAAAACTGTTTTTT
CDR3aa: CASSRTGVNEKLFF
d_gene: TRBD1
len: 14
j_gene: TRBJ1-4
v_gene: TRBV2

CDR3nt: TGTGCCAGCAGCCAAGACCTAGCGGGAGGGTTGACAGATACGCAGTATTTT
CDR3aa: CASSQDLAGGLTDTQYF
d_gene: TRBD2
len: 17
j_gene: TRBJ2-3
v_gene: TRBV4-2

CDR3nt: TGTGCCAGCAGCTTTCTAGCTCCGGGACTAGCCCAAGAGACCCAGTACTTC
CDR3aa: CASSFLAPGLAQETQYF
d_gene: TRBD2
len: 17
j_gene: TRBJ2-5
v_gene: TRBV11-2

CDR3nt: TGCGCCAGCAGCCAACGGGACTCCACAGATACGCAGTATTTT
CDR3aa: CASSQRDSTDTQYF
d_gene: -
len: 14
j_gene: TRBJ2-3
v_gene: TRBV4-1

CDR3nt: TGTGCCAGCAGCAATAGATCCCCCGGACTAGCGGGTGTGTACGAGCAGTACTTC
CDR3aa: CASSNRSPGLAGVYEQYF
d_gene: -
len: 18
j_gene: TRBJ2-7
v_gene: TRBV21-1

CDR3nt: TGCGCCAGCAGCCAAGTCAGCCTAGCGGGAGCTGATACGCAGTATTTT
CDR3aa: CASSQVSLAGADTQYF
d_gene: TRBD2
len: 16
j_gene: TRBJ2-3
v_gene: TRBV4-3

CDR3nt: TGTGCCAGCAGCCTTGACACCTCCGCCTACGAGCAGTACTTC
CDR3aa: CASSLDTSAYEQYF
d_gene: -
len: 14
j_gene: TRBJ2-7
v_gene: TRBV7-9

CDR3nt: TGTGCCAGCAGCGGGAGCTCCTACGAGCAGTACTTC
CDR3aa: CASSGSSYEQYF
d_gene: -
len: 12
j_gene: TRBJ2-7
v_gene: TRBV11-2

CDR3nt: TGTGCCAGCATCCGGACAAATGACAATGAGCAGTTCTTC
CDR3aa: CASIRTNDNEQFF
d_gene: -
len: 13
j_gene: TRBJ2-1
v_gene: TRBV27

CDR3nt: TGTGCCAGTAGTTTCTCAGAGACAGAGCCTGGCTACACCTTC
CDR3aa: CASSFSETEPGYTF
d_gene: -
len: 14
j_gene: TRBJ1-2
v_gene: TRBV19

CDR3nt: TGTGCCAGTAGTTCCCGAACAGGGGGCTCCTACGAGCAGTACTTC
CDR3aa: CASSSRTGGSYEQYF
d_gene: TRBD1
len: 15
j_gene: TRBJ2-7
v_gene: TRBV19